This TCR beta chain was found in a study of shared clonotypes between healthy human individuals. In its sample, this clone was seen a few times. Other DNA variants within this sample encode the same CDR3. Libraries were prepared by immunoSEQ multiplex PCR; TCRdb keeps only in-frame clonotypes and omits some of them. In the table there are 550,000 to 600,000 clones, roughly four fifths of which are singletons. The ends were cut back, 0 bases at V and 3 bases at J, with 1 base in the middle. CDR3 length equals 12 residues. CDR1 and CDR2 from the germline V gene are SGDLS and YYNGEE. The V gene is TRBV9, the J gene TRBJ1-3; D unclear. The sequence came from a woman aged 35 to 49 in good health. Some clones in this sample may be carry-over from other donors' samples. Sequencing input: PBMCs. CDR3 DNA sequence: TGTGCCAGCAGCGTAGGTGGAAACACCATATATTTT. Amino acids: CASSVGGNTIYF.